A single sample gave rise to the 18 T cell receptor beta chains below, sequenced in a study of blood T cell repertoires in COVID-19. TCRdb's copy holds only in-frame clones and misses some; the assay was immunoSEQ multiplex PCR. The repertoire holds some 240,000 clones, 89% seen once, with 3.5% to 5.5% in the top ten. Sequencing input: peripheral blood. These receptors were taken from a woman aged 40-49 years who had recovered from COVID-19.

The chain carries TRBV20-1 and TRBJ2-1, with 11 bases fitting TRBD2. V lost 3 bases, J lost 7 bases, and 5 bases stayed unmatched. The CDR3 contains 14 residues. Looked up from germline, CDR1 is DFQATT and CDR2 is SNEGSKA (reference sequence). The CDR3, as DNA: TGCAGTGCTAGTTCTAGCGGGGGGCGTAATGAGCAGTTCTTC. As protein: CSASSSGGRNEQFF.

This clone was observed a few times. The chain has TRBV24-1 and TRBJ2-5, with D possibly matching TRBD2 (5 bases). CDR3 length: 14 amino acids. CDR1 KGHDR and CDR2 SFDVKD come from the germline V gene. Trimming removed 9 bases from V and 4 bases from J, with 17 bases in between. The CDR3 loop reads CATADDYSGETQYF. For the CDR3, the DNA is TGTGCCACCGCCGACGACTACTCGGGAGAGACCCAGTACTTC.

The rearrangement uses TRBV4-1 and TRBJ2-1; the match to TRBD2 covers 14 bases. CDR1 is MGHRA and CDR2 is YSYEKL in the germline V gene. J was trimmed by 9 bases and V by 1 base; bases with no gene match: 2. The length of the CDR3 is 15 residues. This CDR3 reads CASSQAGLAGVEQFF. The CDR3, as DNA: TGCGCCAGCAGCCAAGCGGGACTAGCGGGAGTTGAGCAGTTCTTC.

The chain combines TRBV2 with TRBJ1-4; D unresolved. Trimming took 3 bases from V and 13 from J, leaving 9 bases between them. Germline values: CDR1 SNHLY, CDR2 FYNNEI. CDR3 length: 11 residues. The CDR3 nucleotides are TGTGCCAGCAGTGAGAAGCTCCGACTGTTTTTT. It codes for CASSEKLRLFF.

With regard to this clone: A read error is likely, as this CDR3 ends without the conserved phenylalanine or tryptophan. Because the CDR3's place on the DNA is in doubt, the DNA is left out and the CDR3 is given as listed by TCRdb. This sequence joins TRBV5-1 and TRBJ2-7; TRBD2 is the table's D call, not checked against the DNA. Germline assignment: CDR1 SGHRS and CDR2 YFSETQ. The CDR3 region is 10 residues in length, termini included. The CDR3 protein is CAGERELPSD.

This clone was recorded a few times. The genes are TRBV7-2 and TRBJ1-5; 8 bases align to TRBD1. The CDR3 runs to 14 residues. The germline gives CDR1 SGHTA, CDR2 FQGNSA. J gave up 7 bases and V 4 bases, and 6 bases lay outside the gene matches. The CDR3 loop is CASSWSGGYQPQHF. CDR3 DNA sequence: TGTGCCAGCAGCTGGTCAGGGGGCTACCAGCCCCAGCATTTT. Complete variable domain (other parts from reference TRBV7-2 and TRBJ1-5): GAGVSQSPSNKVTEKGKDVELRCDPISGHTALYWYRQSLGQGLEFLIYFQGNSAPDKSGLPSDRFSAERTGGSVSTLTIQRTQQEDSAVYLCASSWSGGYQPQHFGDGTRLSIL.

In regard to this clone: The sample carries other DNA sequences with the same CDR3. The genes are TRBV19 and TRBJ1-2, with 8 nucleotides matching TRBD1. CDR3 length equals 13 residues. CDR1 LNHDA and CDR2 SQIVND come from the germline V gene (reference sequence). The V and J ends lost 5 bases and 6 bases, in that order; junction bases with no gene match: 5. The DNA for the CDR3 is TGTGCCAGTAGTCCGCCGGACAGGGATGGCTACACCTTC. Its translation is CASSPPDRDGYTF.

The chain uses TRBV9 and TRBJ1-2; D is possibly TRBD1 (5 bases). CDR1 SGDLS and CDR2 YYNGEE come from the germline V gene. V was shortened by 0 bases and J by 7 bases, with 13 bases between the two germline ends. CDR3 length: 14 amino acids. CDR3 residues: CASSVGVGQGGYTF. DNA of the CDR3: TGTGCCAGCAGCGTAGGTGTAGGGCAGGGTGGCTACACCTTC.

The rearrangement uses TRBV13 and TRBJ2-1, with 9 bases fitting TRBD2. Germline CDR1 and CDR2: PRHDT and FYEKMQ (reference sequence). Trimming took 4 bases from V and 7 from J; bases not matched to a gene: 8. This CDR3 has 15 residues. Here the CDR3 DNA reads TGTGCCAGCAGCTCCAGGGCGGGGGGGCGGAATGAGCAGTTCTTC. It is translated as CASSSRAGGRNEQFF. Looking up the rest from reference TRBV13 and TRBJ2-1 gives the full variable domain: AAGVIQSPRHLIKEKRETATLKCYPIPRHDTVYWYQQGPGQDPQFLISFYEKMQSDKGSIPDRFSAQQFSDYHSELNMSSLELGDSALYFCASSSRAGGRNEQFFGPGTRLTVL.

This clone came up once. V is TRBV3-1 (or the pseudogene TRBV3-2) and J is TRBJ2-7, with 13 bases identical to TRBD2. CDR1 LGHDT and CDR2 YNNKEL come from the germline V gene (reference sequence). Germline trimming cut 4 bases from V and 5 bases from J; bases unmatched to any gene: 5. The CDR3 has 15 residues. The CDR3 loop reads CASSRRTSGGHEQYF. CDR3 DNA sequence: TGTGCCAGCAGCCGCCGGACTAGCGGGGGCCACGAGCAGTACTTC.

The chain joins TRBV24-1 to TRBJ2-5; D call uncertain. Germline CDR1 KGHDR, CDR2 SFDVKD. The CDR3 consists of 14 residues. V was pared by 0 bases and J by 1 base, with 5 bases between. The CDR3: CATSDLCSQETQYF. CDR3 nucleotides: TGTGCCACCAGTGATTTGTGCAGCCAAGAGACCCAGTACTTC.

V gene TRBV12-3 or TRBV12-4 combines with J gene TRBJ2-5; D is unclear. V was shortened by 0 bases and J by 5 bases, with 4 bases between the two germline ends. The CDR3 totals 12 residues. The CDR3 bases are TGTGCCAGCAGTTTAGCCCGGGAGACCCAGTACTTC. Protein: CASSLARETQYF.

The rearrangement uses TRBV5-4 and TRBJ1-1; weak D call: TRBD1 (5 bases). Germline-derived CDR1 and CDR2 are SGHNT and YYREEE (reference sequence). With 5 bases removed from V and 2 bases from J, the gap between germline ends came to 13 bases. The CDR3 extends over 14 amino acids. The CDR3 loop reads CASSSGGGNTEAFF. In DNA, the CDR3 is TGTGCCAGCAGTTCCGGCGGGGGAAACACTGAAGCTTTCTTT.

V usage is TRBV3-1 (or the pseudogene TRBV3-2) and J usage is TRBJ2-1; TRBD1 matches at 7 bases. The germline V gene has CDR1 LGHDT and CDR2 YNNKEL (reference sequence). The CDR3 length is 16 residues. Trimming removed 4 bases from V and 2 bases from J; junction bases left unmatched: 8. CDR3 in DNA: TGTGCCAGCAGCCCCCTTACAGGGGCTACCTACAATGAGCAGTTCTTC. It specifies CASSPLTGATYNEQFF.

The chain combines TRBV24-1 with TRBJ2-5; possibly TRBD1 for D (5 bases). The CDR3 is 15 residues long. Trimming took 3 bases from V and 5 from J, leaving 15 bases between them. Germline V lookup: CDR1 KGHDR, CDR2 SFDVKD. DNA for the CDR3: TGTGCCACCAGTGATCCCATAGGTGGGGCGGAGACCCAGTACTTC. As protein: CATSDPIGGAETQYF.

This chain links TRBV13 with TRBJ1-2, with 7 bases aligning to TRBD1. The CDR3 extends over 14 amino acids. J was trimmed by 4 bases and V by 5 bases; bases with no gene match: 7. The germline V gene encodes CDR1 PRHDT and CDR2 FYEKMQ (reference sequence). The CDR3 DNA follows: TGTGCCAGCAGCATTGGACAGGCGAGCTATGGCTACACCTTC. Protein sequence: CASSIGQASYGYTF.

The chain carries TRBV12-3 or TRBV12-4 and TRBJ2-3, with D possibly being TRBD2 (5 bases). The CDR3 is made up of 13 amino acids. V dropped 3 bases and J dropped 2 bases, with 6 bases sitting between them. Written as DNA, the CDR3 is TGTGCCAGCAGTTTGGAGGTCACAGATACGCAGTATTTT. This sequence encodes CASSLEVTDTQYF.

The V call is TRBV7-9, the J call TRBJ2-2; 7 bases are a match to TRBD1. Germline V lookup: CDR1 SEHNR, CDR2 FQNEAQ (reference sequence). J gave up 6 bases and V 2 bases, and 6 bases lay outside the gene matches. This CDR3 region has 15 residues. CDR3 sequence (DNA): TGTGCCAGCAGCTTAAATACAGGGGTTCCCGGGGAGCTGTTTTTT. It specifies CASSLNTGVPGELFF.